This T cell receptor beta chain stems from a study of control samples from healthy donors and cancer patients. J lost 6 bases, V lost 6 bases, and 3 bases had no gene match. The CDR3 has 14 amino acids. Germline assignment: CDR1 SNHLY and CDR2 FYNNEI. Sequencing was performed with immunoSEQ multiplex PCR; in TCRdb, only in-frame clones are kept and a portion is missing. The sample lists some 200,000 clones; around 94% were seen once. Comment on this clone: Other nucleotide sequences in the sample specify the same CDR3.

The TCR sequence derives from a man aged 45-65 years in good health. The source material was blood. This chain joins TRBV2 and TRBJ1-5; 12 bases are shared with TRBD1. Written as DNA, the CDR3 is TGTGCCAGCAGGGGACAGGGGGCTGGTCAGCCCCAGCATTTT. Its protein product is CASRGQGAGQPQHF.